Listed here is a single T cell receptor (beta chain). Which antigen it targets is not known. No per-base quality is available; no much larger clone lies one base away. Repertoires were sampled repeatedly over the course of chemoradiotherapy so that clonal expansion in the tumor microenvironment could be followed. This entry belongs to a study of chemoradiotherapy in HPV16-positive cancers (dated by TCRdb to between 2021 and 2024). A note on the overall study: Candidate HPV-specific T-cell clones and common TCR motifs were defined by functional T-cell assays performed on cells from two HPV16-positive patients. The study asked whether T-cell immunity against the HPV oncoproteins E6 and E7 changes during chemoradiotherapy and whether it affects survival. The candidate HPV-specific TCRs and motifs were subsequently tracked in TCR repertoires obtained from some 90 patients with HPV-related cancers.

Library construction relied on the immunoSEQ multiplex PCR assay. Imported from immuneACCESS, the table was reduced by TCRdb to in-frame sequences with V and J called. These copies leave out some clones; in studies compared against another copy, an unresolved V gene accounts for under half, and the cause of the remainder is not known. The sample table contains about 11,000 clones; only one count was recorded for approximately 90% of them. More than 1.5% of the sample rests with the top ten. CDR1 and CDR2, looked up from the germline V gene, are MGHRA and YSYEKL. V is cut by 1 base and J by 0 bases, and the space between the germline ends is 10 bases. The CDR3 contains 15 residues, cysteine and phenylalanine counted. The CDR3 DNA has 45 bases and is translated from base 1. The full study reports these points: Expansion of candidate HPV-specific clones and E7-related TCR motifs was observed in the tumor microenvironment during treatment, whereas no such expansion was observed for non-HPV-specific T cells. Only a couple of HPV16-positive patients were used to derive the functional definition of HPV-specific T cells, and the survival association was reported for HPV16-positive patients. Improved recurrence-free survival in HPV16-positive patients was associated with expansion of HPV-responsive T cells during chemoradiotherapy.

The clonotype originates from a human donor with HPV-associated anogenital cancer. This chain is built from TRBV4-1 and TRBJ2-7; a weak D assignment points to TRBD2 (5 bases agree). Sequenced here: blood, sampled from a patient who underwent chemoradiotherapy. The bases are TGCGCCAGCAGCCAAGGGGAGCTCCGCTCCTACGAGCAGTACTTC. Translated, it reads CASSQGELRSYEQYF.